This passage covers 20 T cell receptor beta chains from one sample sequenced in a study of T cell clonotyping in hematopoietic cell transplantation (dated by TCRdb to the early 2020s). The library was obtained by the immunoSEQ multiplex PCR assay. In TCRdb, the immuneACCESS table is reduced to in-frame sequences with V and J assigned. These tables do not hold every clone; where another copy was compared, an unresolved V gene accounts for under half, and the others remain unexplained. The sample has almost 8,500 clones on record, roughly nine tenths of them singletons. The top ten constitute 3.5% to 5% of the sample. The time point label, as the study defines it: recipient sample taken at acute GVHD onset. The sample was peripheral blood mononuclear cells, taken at the time of graft-versus-host disease after allogeneic stem cell transplant. The receptor set was obtained from a male patient in his sixties who had an allogeneic stem cell transplant from a related donor, so the T cells may come from the graft donor. Some clones in this sample may be carry-over from other donors' samples.

The gene calls are TRBV7-2 and TRBJ1-2; D uncertain. With 5 bases removed from V and 3 bases from J, the gap between germline ends came to 10 bases. The V gene's germline CDR1 is SGHTA and CDR2 FQGNSA. The CDR3 consists of 13 residues. CDR3 nucleotides: TGTGCCAGCAGCGTGACGGTAGACTATGGCTACACCTTC. This gives the protein CASSVTVDYGYTF.

The genes are TRBV11-2 and TRBJ2-5; 11 bases are a match to TRBD2. V was pared by 5 bases and J by 5 bases, with 13 bases of the junction left unmatched. This CDR3 is built from 17 residues. Germline CDR1 is SGHAT and CDR2 is FQNNGV. In nucleotides, the CDR3 is TGTGCCAGCAGCCCCAGGAGTTGGACTAGCGGGTTGGAGACCCAGTACTTC. It specifies CASSPRSWTSGLETQYF.

The chain employs TRBV10-3 and TRBJ1-2; D not certain. The CDR3 is 12 amino acids. Between the trimmed V and J ends, which lost 7 bases and 5 bases, there was a span of 11 bases. CDR1 is ENHRY, CDR2 SYGVKD, per germline. The CDR3 region has the DNA TGTGCCATCAATCCGGGGTCTTATGGCTACACCTTC. This codes for CAINPGSYGYTF.

The chain is built from TRBV28 and TRBJ2-3; 9 bases are a match to TRBD2. V dropped 2 bases and J dropped 4; count of bases not matched to a gene: 13. Per the germline V gene, CDR1 is MDHEN and CDR2 is SYDVKM. The CDR3 is 18 amino acids. The CDR3 sequence: CASSLPPAVAGGSDTQYF. CDR3 nucleotides: TGTGCCAGCAGTTTACCTCCGGCGGTGGCGGGGGGGTCAGATACGCAGTATTTT.

The DNA of the CDR3 is TGTGCCAGCAGTGAAGCGCTAGGCCTATATAGCAATCAGCCCCAGCATTTT. Amino acids: CASSEALGLYSNQPQHF. J is TRBJ1-5 and V is TRBV2; D remains ambiguous. The CDR3 sequence is 17 residues long. Per the germline V gene, CDR1 is SNHLY and CDR2 is FYNNEI. V dropped 0 bases and J dropped 0 bases, with 12 bases sitting between them.

This clone was seen a single time. V and J are TRBV2 and TRBJ1-2; D unclear. Germline V lookup: CDR1 SNHLY, CDR2 FYNNEI. This CDR3 spans 10 amino acids. V was pared by 10 bases and J by 3 bases, with 6 bases between. The CDR3 reads CATSDYGYTF. The CDR3 DNA sequence: TGTGCCACCTCTGACTATGGCTACACCTTC. The full variable domain, its missing parts supplied by reference TRBV2 and TRBJ1-2, is EPEVTQTPSHQVTQMGQEVILRCVPISNHLYFYWYRQILGQKVEFLVSFYNNEISEKSEIFDDQFSVERPDGSNFTLKIRSTKLEDSAMYFCATSDYGYTFGSGTRLTVV.

This chain links TRBV19 with TRBJ2-2; 7 positions agree with TRBD1. The CDR3 is 13 amino acids. Germline V gives CDR1 LNHDA, CDR2 SQIVND (reference sequence). V dropped 11 bases and J dropped 4; count of bases not matched to a gene: 7. The CDR3 sequence: CAANDRVTGELFF. Here the CDR3 DNA reads TGTGCCGCAAACGACAGGGTCACCGGGGAGCTGTTTTTT.

This clone was observed once. The chain links TRBV6-1 to TRBJ2-7, with D tentatively TRBD1 or TRBD2 (5 bases each). V was trimmed by 7 bases and J by 2 bases, leaving 12 bases between them. The CDR3 is made up of 13 amino acids. The V gene's germline CDR1 is MNHNS and CDR2 SASEGT. CDR3 DNA: TGTGCCAGCAAATCGGGGCCGGCCTACGAGCAGTACTTC. It specifies CASKSGPAYEQYF.

The chain has TRBV13 and TRBJ2-1; D unresolved. V gave up 5 bases and J gave up 4 bases, with 9 bases separating them. This CDR3 has 13 amino acids. Germline V lookup: CDR1 PRHDT, CDR2 FYEKMQ (reference sequence). The CDR3 DNA sequence: TGTGCCAGCAGCCCCGTTCAATACAATGAGCAGTTCTTC. It is translated as CASSPVQYNEQFF.

V usage is TRBV28 and J usage is TRBJ2-7; 8 bases map to TRBD1. Germline V CDR1 and CDR2: MDHEN, SYDVKM. The CDR3 consists of 15 residues. V was clipped by 8 bases and J by 9 bases; unmatched bases: 18. In DNA, the CDR3 is TGTGCCAGCGGCTATACCGGGACAGGTGCTACTGGGCAGTACTTC. It yields the protein CASGYTGTGATGQYF.

The V call is TRBV2, the J call TRBJ2-5; 12 positions match TRBD2. The germline V gene has CDR1 SNHLY and CDR2 FYNNEI. With V trimmed by 7 bases and J by 5 bases, 17 bases remained unmatched. This CDR3 is 18 amino acids long. The DNA of the CDR3 is TGTGCCAGCACCCCCCTCGTAGGCCTAGCGGGGGGGCCGGAGACCCAGTACTTC. This encodes CASTPLVGLAGGPETQYF.

This chain joins TRBV19 and TRBJ2-3, with 9 bases matching TRBD2. Germline V lookup: CDR1 LNHDA, CDR2 SQIVND (reference sequence). The CDR3 extends over 15 amino acids. J was trimmed by 0 bases and V by 3 bases; bases with no gene match: 1. As DNA, the CDR3 is TGTGCCAGTAGTATCGCGGGGGGGAGCACAGATACGCAGTATTTT. It translates to CASSIAGGSTDTQYF.

This sequence joins TRBV19 and TRBJ2-2; a weak D match, TRBD2 (6 bases). This CDR3 comprises 13 residues. The germline gives CDR1 LNHDA, CDR2 SQIVND (reference sequence). With 6 bases removed from V and 4 bases from J, the gap between germline ends came to 9 bases. CDR3 coding DNA: TGTGCCAGTAGGAGGGGAGGCACCGGGGAGCTGTTTTTT. Amino acid sequence: CASRRGGTGELFF.

In its sample, this clone was seen once. The CDR3 DNA reads TGTGCCAGCAGATCAGGGTACAATTCACCCCTCCACTTT. This sequence encodes CASRSGYNSPLHF. V gene TRBV6-5 combines with J gene TRBJ1-6; D is perhaps TRBD1 (5 bases). Germline V gene lookup returns CDR1 MNHEY and CDR2 SVGAGI. CDR3 size: 13 residues. The germline V and J ends were trimmed by 6 bases and 7 bases, with 10 bases remaining between them.

The chain has TRBV2 and TRBJ2-5; no firm D call. The length of the CDR3 is 12 residues. In germline, CDR1 is SNHLY, CDR2 FYNNEI. Trimming stripped 8 bases from V and 5 bases from J, with 12 bases between. The CDR3 sequence: CASEQAGETQYF. CDR3 in DNA: TGTGCCAGCGAGCAGGCCGGGGAGACCCAGTACTTC.

This clone occurred once. This chain uses TRBV19 with TRBJ2-3; 10 nucleotides align to TRBD2. Germline V gene sequence: CDR1 LNHDA, CDR2 SQIVND (reference sequence). V gave up 5 bases and J gave up 4 bases; unmatched junction bases: 9. This CDR3 contains 16 residues. The CDR3 DNA sequence: TGTGCCAGTAGTGCCCAAACTAGCGGGGACTCAGATACGCAGTATTTT. Translating it yields CASSAQTSGDSDTQYF.

This chain joins TRBV5-1 and TRBJ1-5; 9 bases are a match to TRBD1. This CDR3 has 15 amino acids. In germline, CDR1 is SGHRS, CDR2 YFSETQ. V shed 3 bases and J 6 bases; nucleotides not matched to a gene: 7. CDR3 DNA sequence: TGCGCCAGCAGCTCCGGGACAGGGCTAGGTCAGCCCCAGCATTTT. Encoded protein: CASSSGTGLGQPQHF.

The J gene is TRBJ1-6, the V gene TRBV7-9; the D is unclear. Germline V CDR1 and CDR2: SEHNR, FQNEAQ (reference sequence). The CDR3 extends over 14 amino acids. V lost 5 bases and J 5 bases, leaving 10 bases between the germline ends. CDR3 in DNA: TGTGCCAGCAGCCCCGGGAGCCATAATTCACCCCTCCACTTT. It yields the protein CASSPGSHNSPLHF.

The J gene is TRBJ2-1, the V gene TRBV5-5, with TRBD1 matching over 7 bases. Germline CDR1 reads SGHKS; CDR2 reads YYEKEE (reference sequence). Germline trimming cut 1 base from V and 5 bases from J; bases unmatched to any gene: 9. The length of the CDR3 is 16 residues. This CDR3 is CASSLSTGVRHNEQFF. In nucleotides, the CDR3 is TGTGCCAGCAGCTTGTCTACAGGGGTGCGACACAATGAGCAGTTCTTC.

The chain couples TRBV5-1 to TRBJ2-1; a weak D match, TRBD2 (5 bases). Germline V gene sequence: CDR1 SGHRS, CDR2 YFSETQ. This CDR3 is 14 amino acids long. V was shortened by 1 base and J by 7 bases, with 12 bases between the two germline ends. CDR3 sequence reads: CASSLWEPGNEQFF. Here the CDR3 DNA reads TGCGCCAGCAGCTTGTGGGAGCCGGGGAATGAGCAGTTCTTC.